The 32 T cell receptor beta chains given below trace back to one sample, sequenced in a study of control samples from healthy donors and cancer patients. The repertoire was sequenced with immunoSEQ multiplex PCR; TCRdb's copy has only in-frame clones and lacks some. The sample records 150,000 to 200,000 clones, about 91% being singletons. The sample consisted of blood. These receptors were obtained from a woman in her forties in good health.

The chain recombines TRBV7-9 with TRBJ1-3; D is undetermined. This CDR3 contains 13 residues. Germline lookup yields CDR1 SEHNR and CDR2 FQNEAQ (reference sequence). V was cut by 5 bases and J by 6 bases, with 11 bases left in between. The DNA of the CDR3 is TGTGCCAGCAGCCCCTCCGTAGAAAACACCATATATTTT. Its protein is CASSPSVENTIYF.

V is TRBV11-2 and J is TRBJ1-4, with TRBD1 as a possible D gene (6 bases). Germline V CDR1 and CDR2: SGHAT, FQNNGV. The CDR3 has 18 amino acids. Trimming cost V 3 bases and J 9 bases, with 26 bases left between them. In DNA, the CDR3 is TGTGCCAGCAGCTTTCCAACGACAGGCCGGGCGTCGGTGAAAAAACTGTTTTTT. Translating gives CASSFPTTGRASVKKLFF. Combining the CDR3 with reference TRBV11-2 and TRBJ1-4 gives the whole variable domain EAGVAQSPRYKIIEKRQSVAFWCNPISGHATLYWYQQILGQGPKLLIQFQNNGVVDDSQLPKDRFSAERLKGVDSTLKIQPAKLEDSAVYLCASSFPTTGRASVKKLFFGSGTQLSVL.

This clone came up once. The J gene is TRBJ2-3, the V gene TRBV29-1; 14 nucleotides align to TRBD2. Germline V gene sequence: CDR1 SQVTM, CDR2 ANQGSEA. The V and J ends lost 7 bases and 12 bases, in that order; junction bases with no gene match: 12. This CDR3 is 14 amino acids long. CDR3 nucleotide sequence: TGCAGCGCCAGGACTAGCGGGGGGTATGGCAGACAGTATTTT. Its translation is CSARTSGGYGRQYF.

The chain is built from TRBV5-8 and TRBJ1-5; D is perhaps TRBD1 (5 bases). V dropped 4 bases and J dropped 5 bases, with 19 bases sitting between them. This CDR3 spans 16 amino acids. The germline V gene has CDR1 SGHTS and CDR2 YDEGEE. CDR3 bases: TGTGCCAGCAGCGCCCGGGACGGGAGTCTAGATCAGCCCCAGCATTTT. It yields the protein CASSARDGSLDQPQHF.

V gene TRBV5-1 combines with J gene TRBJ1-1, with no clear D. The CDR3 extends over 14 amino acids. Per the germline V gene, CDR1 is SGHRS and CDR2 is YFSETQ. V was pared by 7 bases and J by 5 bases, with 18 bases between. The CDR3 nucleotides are TGCGCCAGCCGACCAGCTTACCGGAGGACTGAAGCTTTCTTT. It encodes CASRPAYRRTEAFF. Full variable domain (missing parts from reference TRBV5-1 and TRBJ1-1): KAGVTQTPRYLIKTRGQQVTLSCSPISGHRSVSWYQQTPGQGLQFLFEYFSETQRNKGNFPGRFSGRQFSNSRSEMNVSTLELGDSALYLCASRPAYRRTEAFFGQGTRLTVV.

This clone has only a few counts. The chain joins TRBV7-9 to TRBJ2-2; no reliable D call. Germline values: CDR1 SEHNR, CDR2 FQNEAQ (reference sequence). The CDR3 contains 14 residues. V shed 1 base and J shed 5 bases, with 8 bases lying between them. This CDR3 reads CASSLVTVTGELFF. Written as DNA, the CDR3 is TGTGCCAGCAGCTTAGTCACGGTGACCGGGGAGCTGTTTTTT.

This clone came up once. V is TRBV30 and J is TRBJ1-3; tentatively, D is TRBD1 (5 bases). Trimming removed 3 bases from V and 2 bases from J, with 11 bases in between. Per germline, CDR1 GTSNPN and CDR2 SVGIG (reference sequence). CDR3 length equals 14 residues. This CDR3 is CAWSARGPGNTIYF. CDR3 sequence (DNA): TGTGCCTGGAGCGCGAGGGGACCTGGAAACACCATATATTTT.

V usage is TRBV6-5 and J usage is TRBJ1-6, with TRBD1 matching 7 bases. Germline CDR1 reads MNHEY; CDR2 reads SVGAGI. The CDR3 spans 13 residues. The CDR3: CAPTDRANSPLHF. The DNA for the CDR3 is TGTGCGCCTACCGACAGGGCTAATTCACCCCTCCACTTT.

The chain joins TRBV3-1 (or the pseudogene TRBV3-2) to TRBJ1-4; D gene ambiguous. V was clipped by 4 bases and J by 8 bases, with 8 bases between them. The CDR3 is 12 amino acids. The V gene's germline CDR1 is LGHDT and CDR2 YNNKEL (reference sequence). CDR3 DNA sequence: TGTGCCAGCAGCCTTTCCGGAGAAAAACTGTTTTTT. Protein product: CASSLSGEKLFF.

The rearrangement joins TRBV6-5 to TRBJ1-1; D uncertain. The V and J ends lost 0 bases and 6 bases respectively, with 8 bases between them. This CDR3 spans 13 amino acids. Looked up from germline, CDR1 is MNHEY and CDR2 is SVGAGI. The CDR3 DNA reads TGTGCCAGCAGTTACTCGTCGGGCTCTGAAGCTTTCTTT. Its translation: CASSYSSGSEAFF.

CDR3 in amino acids: CASSFRSGGAQNIQYF. DNA of the CDR3: TGTGCCAGCAGTTTCCGGTCCGGGGGGGCCCAAAACATTCAGTACTTC. V gene TRBV6-5 combines with J gene TRBJ2-4; 8 bases are shared with TRBD2. CDR1 and CDR2 from the germline V gene are MNHEY and SVGAGI. The V segment lost 4 bases and the J segment 5 bases; nucleotides outside the gene matches: 10. This CDR3 contains 16 residues.

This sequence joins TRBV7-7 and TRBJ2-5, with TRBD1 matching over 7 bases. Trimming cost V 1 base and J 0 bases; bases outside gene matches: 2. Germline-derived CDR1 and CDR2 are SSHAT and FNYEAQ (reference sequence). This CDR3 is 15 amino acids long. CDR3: CASSLVGTDQETQYF. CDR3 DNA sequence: TGTGCCAGCAGCTTAGTCGGGACAGACCAAGAGACCCAGTACTTC.

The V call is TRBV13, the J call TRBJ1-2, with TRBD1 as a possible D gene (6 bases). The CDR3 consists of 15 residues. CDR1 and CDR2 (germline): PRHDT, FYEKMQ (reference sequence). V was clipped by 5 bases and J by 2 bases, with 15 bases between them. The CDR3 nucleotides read TGTGCCAGCAGCCCTCGACAGGATAGGAACTATGGCTACACCTTC. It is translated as CASSPRQDRNYGYTF.

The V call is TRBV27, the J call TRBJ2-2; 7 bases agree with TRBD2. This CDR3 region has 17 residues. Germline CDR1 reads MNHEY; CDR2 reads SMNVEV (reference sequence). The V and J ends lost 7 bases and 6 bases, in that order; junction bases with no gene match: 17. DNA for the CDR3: TGTGCCAGCAAGTCAATAGCCGGGCGGGGGTCGTCCGGGGAGCTGTTTTTT. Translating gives CASKSIAGRGSSGELFF.

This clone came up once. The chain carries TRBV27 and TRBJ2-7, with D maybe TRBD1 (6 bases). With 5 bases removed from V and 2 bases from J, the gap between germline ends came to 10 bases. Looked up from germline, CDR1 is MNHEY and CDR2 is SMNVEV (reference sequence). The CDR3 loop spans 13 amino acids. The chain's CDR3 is CASSVTGPYEQYF. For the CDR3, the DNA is TGTGCCAGCAGTGTGACAGGCCCCTACGAGCAGTACTTC.

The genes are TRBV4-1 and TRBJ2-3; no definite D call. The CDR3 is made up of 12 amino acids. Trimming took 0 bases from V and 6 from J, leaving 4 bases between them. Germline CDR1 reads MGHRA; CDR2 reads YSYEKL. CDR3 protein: CASSQDGDTQYF. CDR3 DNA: TGCGCCAGCAGCCAAGACGGTGATACGCAGTATTTT.

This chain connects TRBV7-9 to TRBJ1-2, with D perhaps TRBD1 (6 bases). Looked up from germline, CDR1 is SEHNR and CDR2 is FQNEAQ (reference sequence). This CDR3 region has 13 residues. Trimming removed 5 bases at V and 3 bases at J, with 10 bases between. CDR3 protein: CASSDGGHYGYTF. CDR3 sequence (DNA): TGTGCCAGCAGCGACGGGGGGCACTATGGCTACACCTTC. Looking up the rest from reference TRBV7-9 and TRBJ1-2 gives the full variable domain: DTGVSQNPRHKITKRGQNVTFRCDPISEHNRLYWYRQTLGQGPEFLTYFQNEAQLEKSRLLSDRFSAERPKGSFSTLEIQRTEQGDSAMYLCASSDGGHYGYTFGSGTRLTVV.

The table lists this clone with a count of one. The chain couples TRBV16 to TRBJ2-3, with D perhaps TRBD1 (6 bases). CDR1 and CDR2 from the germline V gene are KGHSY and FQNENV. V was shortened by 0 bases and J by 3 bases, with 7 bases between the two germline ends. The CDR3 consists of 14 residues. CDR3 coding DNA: TGTGCCAGCAGCCAATCGAGGGGGACAGATACGCAGTATTTT. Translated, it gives CASSQSRGTDTQYF.

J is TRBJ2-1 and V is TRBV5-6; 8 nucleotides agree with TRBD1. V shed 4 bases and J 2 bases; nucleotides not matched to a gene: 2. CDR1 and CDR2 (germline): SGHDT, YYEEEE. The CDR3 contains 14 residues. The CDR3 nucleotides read TGTGCCAGCAGCCAACAGGGGGCCTACAATGAGCAGTTCTTC. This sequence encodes CASSQQGAYNEQFF.

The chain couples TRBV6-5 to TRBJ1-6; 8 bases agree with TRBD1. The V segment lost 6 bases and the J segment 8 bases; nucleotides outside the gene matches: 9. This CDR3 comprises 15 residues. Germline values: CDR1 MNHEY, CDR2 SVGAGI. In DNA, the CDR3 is TGTGCCAGCAGCCCCCGCAGGGGGCTCGATTCACCCCTCCACTTT. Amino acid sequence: CASSPRRGLDSPLHF.

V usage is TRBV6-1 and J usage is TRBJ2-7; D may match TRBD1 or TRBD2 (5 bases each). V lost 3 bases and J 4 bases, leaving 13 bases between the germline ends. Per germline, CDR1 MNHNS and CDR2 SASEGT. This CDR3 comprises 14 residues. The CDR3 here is CASSEGPLGYEQYF. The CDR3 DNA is TGTGCCAGCAGTGAGGGACCTTTGGGGTACGAGCAGTACTTC.

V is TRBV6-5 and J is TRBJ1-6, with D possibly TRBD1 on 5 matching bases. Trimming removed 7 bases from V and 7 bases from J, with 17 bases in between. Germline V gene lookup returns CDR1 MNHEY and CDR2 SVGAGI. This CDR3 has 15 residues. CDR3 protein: CASKPIQGANSPLHF. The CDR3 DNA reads TGTGCCAGCAAGCCCATTCAGGGAGCGAATTCACCCCTCCACTTT.

The chain's CDR3 is CASSYWTGLNQPQHF. The CDR3, as DNA: TGTGCCAGCAGTTACTGGACAGGCCTCAATCAGCCCCAGCATTTT. This chain uses TRBV6-2 or TRBV6-3 with TRBJ1-5; 7 bases are shared with TRBD1. The ends lost 1 base at V and 3 bases at J; junction bases unmatched: 3. This CDR3 comprises 15 residues. Germline V CDR1 and CDR2: MNHEY, SVGEGT.

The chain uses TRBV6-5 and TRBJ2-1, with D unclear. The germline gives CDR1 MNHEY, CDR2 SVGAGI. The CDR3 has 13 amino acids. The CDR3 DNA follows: TGTGTTTCGATGTTGGGCTCCTACAATGAGCAGTTCTTC. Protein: CVSMLGSYNEQFF.

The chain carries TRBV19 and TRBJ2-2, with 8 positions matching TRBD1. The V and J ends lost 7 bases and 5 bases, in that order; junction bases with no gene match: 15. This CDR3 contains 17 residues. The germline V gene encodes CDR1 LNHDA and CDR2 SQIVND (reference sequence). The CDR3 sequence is CASIGEVGQGGTGELFF. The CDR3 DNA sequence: TGTGCCAGTATAGGGGAAGTAGGACAGGGTGGGACCGGGGAGCTGTTTTTT.

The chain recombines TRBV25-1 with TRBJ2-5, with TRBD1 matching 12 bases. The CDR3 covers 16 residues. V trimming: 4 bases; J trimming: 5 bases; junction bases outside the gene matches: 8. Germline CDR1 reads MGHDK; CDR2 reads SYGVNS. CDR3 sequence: CASSGGTGGEGETQYF. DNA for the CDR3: TGTGCCAGCAGTGGAGGGACAGGGGGCGAAGGGGAGACCCAGTACTTC.

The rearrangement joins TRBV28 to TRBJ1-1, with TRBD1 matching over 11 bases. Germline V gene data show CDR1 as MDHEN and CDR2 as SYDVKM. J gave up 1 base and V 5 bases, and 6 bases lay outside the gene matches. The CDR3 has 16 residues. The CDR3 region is CASSPGQGAWNTEAFF. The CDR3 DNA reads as TGTGCCAGCAGTCCCGGACAGGGGGCATGGAACACTGAAGCTTTCTTT.

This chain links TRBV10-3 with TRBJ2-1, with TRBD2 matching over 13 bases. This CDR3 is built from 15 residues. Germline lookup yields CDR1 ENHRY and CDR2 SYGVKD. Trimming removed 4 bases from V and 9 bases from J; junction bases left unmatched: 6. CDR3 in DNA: TGTGCCATCAGTGCAACTAGCGGGGGGGCGATTGAGCAGTTCTTC. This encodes CAISATSGGAIEQFF.

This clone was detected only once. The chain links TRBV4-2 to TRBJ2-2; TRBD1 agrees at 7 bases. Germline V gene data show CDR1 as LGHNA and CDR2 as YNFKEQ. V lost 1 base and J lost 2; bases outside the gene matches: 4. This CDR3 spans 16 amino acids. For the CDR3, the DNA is TGTGCCAGCAGCCAAGCGGGGACAGCTAACACCGGGGAGCTGTTTTTT. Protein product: CASSQAGTANTGELFF.

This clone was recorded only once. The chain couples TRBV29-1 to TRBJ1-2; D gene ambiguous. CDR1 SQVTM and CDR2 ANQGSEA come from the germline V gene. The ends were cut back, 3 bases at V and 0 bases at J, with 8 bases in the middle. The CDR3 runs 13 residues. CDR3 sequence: CSVESGTNYGYTF. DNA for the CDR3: TGCAGCGTTGAGTCGGGCACTAACTATGGCTACACCTTC. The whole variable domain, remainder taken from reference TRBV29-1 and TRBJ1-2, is SAVISQKPSRDICQRGTSLTIQCQVDSQVTMMFWYRQQPGQSLTLIATANQGSEATYESGFVIDKFPISRPNLTFSTLTVSNMSPEDSSIYLCSVESGTNYGYTFGSGTRLTVV.

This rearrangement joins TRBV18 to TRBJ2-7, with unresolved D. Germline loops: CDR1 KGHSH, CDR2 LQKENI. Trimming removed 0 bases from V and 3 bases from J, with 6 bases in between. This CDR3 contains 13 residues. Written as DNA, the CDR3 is TGTGCCAGCTCACCACCGGGGTTCTACGAGCAGTACTTC. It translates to CASSPPGFYEQYF.

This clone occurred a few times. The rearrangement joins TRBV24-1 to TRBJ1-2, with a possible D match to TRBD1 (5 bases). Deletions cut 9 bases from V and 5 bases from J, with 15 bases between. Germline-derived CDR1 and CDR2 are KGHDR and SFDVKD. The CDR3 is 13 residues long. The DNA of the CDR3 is TGTGCCACCCAGGGTCCAGGGAATTATGGCTACACCTTC. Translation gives CATQGPGNYGYTF.